This T cell receptor beta chain was recorded in a study of T-cell reconstitution after alpha-beta-depleted transplantation in children. This CDR3 has 15 residues. From germline, CDR1 is SGHRS and CDR2 YFSETQ. Trimming left V 0 bases short and J 8 bases short, with 17 bases between. Unique molecular identifiers were used to barcode this TCRbeta library. TCRdb re-analysed the PCR reads in MiXCR, keeping a single row per CDR3 protein. The sample lists approximately 980,000 distinct CDR3 sequences, about 30% occurring once. A few counts support this clonotype. The origin of this receptor is a boy in the first two years of life who had a stem cell transplant for SCID, so the T cells may come from the graft donor. Sequencing was performed on PBMCs, mostly from graft donor cells, taken 360 days after TCRalphabeta/CD19-depleted stem cell transplant. The chain uses TRBV5-1 and TRBJ1-2; D not certain. CDR3 bases: TGCGCCAGCAGCTTGGACGTCCGGGCGAAAGGGGGCTACACCTTC. Translation gives CASSLDVRAKGGYTF.